A single sample is the source of the 28 T cell receptor beta chains below, sequenced in a study of blood T cells in healthy people across ages. Together with a sample-barcoded 5' primer, a J-beta primer mix was included in a second PCR lasting roughly 6 to 12 cycles. TCRdb used MiXCR to reprocess the 5' RACE reads, holding one entry per CDR3 protein. In the table there are hundreds of thousands of distinct CDR3 sequences, approximately 53% of which are singletons. The specimen sequenced was blood. The source of these receptors is a man older than 75 in good health.

The rearrangement links TRBV12-3 or TRBV12-4 to TRBJ2-7, with D maybe TRBD1 (5 bases). The CDR3 sequence is 14 residues long. V was clipped by 6 bases and J by 2 bases, with 14 bases between them. The CDR3 region has the DNA TGTGCCAGCAGCTCCACAGACAGACCCTACGAGCAGTACTTC. Amino acid sequence: CASSSTDRPYEQYF.

V gene TRBV6-1 combines with J gene TRBJ1-2; no firm D call. V was cut by 0 bases and J by 5 bases, with 13 bases left in between. The germline V gene encodes CDR1 MNHNS and CDR2 SASEGT. The CDR3 spans 15 residues. The CDR3 is CASSEALSRIYGYTF. DNA of the CDR3: TGTGCCAGCAGTGAAGCGTTATCCAGAATTTATGGCTACACCTTC.

The chain carries TRBV5-1 and TRBJ2-7; the match to TRBD1 covers 7 bases. CDR1 is SGHRS and CDR2 is YFSETQ in the germline V gene. There are 15 residues in the CDR3. V was pared by 4 bases and J by 2 bases, with 9 bases of the junction left unmatched. DNA for the CDR3: TGCGCCAGCAGCCGGGACAGCCGAGGGGCCTACGAGCAGTACTTC. Translated, it gives CASSRDSRGAYEQYF.

This sequence joins TRBV28 and TRBJ2-4; unclear D gene. V lost 5 bases, J lost 0 bases, and 11 bases lay in between. Germline lookup yields CDR1 MDHEN and CDR2 SYDVKM. This CDR3 is 15 amino acids long. CDR3 nucleotide sequence: TGTGCCAGCAGTCTACCCCGTTTAGCCAAAAACATTCAGTACTTC. Translated: CASSLPRLAKNIQYF.

This chain links TRBV27 with TRBJ2-5; 9 nucleotides match TRBD2. The J call is uncertain, as TRBJ2-7 better fits the DNA end. CDR1 and CDR2 from the germline V gene are MNHEY and SMNVEV (reference sequence). CDR3 length: 15 residues. CDR3 region: CASSLFSGRIYEQYF. The CDR3 region has the DNA TGTGCCAGCAGTTTATTTAGCGGGAGAATCTACGAGCAGTACTTC.

This chain joins TRBV7-9 and TRBJ1-2; D is possibly TRBD1 (5 bases). CDR3 length: 14 amino acids. Germline V gene data show CDR1 as SEHNR and CDR2 as FQNEAQ (reference sequence). The V end was cut by 4 bases, the J end by 7 bases, with 16 bases between. The CDR3 sequence: CASSSQGEGGGYTF. The CDR3 DNA follows: TGTGCCAGCAGCTCTCAAGGGGAGGGTGGTGGCTACACCTTC. Using reference TRBV7-9 and TRBJ1-2 for the parts outside the CDR3, the full variable domain is DTGVSQNPRHKITKRGQNVTFRCDPISEHNRLYWYRQTLGQGPEFLTYFQNEAQLEKSRLLSDRFSAERPKGSFSTLEIQRTEQGDSAMYLCASSSQGEGGGYTFGSGTRLTVV.

This clonotype appeared a few times. The CDR3: CASNRQKAYEQYF. CDR3 nucleotides: TGTGCCAGCAATAGACAGAAGGCCTACGAGCAGTACTTC. The chain recombines TRBV2 with TRBJ2-7; the D gene is possibly TRBD1 (5 bases). The CDR3 is 13 residues long. The ends were cut back, 7 bases at V and 2 bases at J, with 12 bases in the middle. The germline V gene has CDR1 SNHLY and CDR2 FYNNEI.

The rearrangement links TRBV7-6 to TRBJ2-7, with D tentatively TRBD2 (6 bases). The CDR3 length is 17 residues. V shed 2 bases and J shed 0 bases, with 17 bases lying between them. Germline loops: CDR1 SGHVS, CDR2 FNYEAQ. CDR3 loop: CASSLSTGGWSSYEQYF. The CDR3 DNA is TGTGCCAGCAGCTTAAGCACCGGGGGTTGGAGCTCCTACGAGCAGTACTTC.

The chain uses TRBV3-1 and TRBJ2-7; D is perhaps TRBD2 (5 bases). Germline CDR1 reads LGHDT; CDR2 reads YNNKEL (reference sequence). This CDR3 spans 18 amino acids. V lost 2 bases, J lost 0 bases, and 20 bases lay in between. The CDR3 protein is CASSQPLRGIPSSYEQYF. The CDR3 nucleotides are TGTGCCAGCAGCCAACCCCTAAGAGGGATACCGAGCTCCTACGAGCAGTACTTC.

V is TRBV11-2 and J is TRBJ2-3, with 10 bases matching TRBD2. Trimming took 3 bases from V and 14 from J; bases not matched to a gene: 11. CDR3 length: 14 residues. Looked up from germline, CDR1 is SGHAT and CDR2 is FQNNGV. The CDR3 region is CASSFQREGGGAYF. The CDR3 nucleotides read TGTGCCAGCAGCTTCCAGCGGGAGGGGGGCGGCGCGTATTTT.

There are a few counts of this clonotype. The chain is built from TRBV12-3 or TRBV12-4 and TRBJ1-4; possibly TRBD1 for D (6 bases). Trimming left V 6 bases short and J 7 bases short, with 15 bases between. CDR3 size: 14 residues. The CDR3 DNA reads as TGTGCCAGCAGGAAGGGACAAGAACTTGAAAAACTGTTTTTT. It codes for CASRKGQELEKLFF.

This clonotype has more than one count but fewer than ten. The genes are TRBV27 and TRBJ2-1, with TRBD1 matching over 11 bases. The V and J ends lost 6 bases and 7 bases, in that order; junction bases with no gene match: 11. The length of the CDR3 is 16 residues. The germline V gene has CDR1 MNHEY and CDR2 SMNVEV (reference sequence). In DNA, the CDR3 is TGTGCCAGCAGCAAGAGTGGGGGACAGGGGGTTAATGAGCAGTTCTTC. The encoded protein is CASSKSGGQGVNEQFF.

The rearrangement links TRBV7-6 to TRBJ1-2; D gene uncertain. V lost 1 base to trimming and J lost 0 bases, with 9 bases between them. CDR3 length: 15 amino acids. Germline V lookup: CDR1 SGHVS, CDR2 FNYEAQ. DNA of the CDR3: TGTGCCAGCAGCTTAGAGGCCCGACCTAACTATGGCTACACCTTC. Its protein product is CASSLEARPNYGYTF.

The table lists this clonotype with many counts. V and J are TRBV3-1 and TRBJ2-5, with TRBD2 matching over 7 bases. CDR3 length: 14 residues. CDR1 and CDR2 from the germline V gene are LGHDT and YNNKEL (reference sequence). V lost 7 bases and J lost 0; bases outside the gene matches: 5. CDR3 DNA: TGTGCCAGCACCTTACTAGCGTACCAAGAGACCCAGTACTTC. Translating it yields CASTLLAYQETQYF.

About this clonotype: The junction and the germline gene differ at one end; a read error may be behind it. This sequence joins TRBV20-1 and TRBJ2-4; D is ambiguous. CDR1 and CDR2 (germline): DFQATT, SNEGSKA (reference sequence). The CDR3 sequence is 14 residues long. CDR3 sequence (DNA): TGCAGTGCTAGAGATGTACCAGCCAAAACCATTCAGTACTTC. Translating gives CSARDVPAKTIQYF.

The CDR3 nucleotides read TGTGCCAGCAGGTTGCAACAACGAGGACGGATTAGTTATGAAAAACTGTTTTTT. As protein: CASRLQQRGRISYEKLFF. This chain connects TRBV28 to TRBJ1-4, with no clear D. The CDR3 loop spans 18 amino acids. V lost 6 bases, J lost 6 bases, and 26 bases lay in between. Germline CDR1 MDHEN, CDR2 SYDVKM.

The chain couples TRBV28 to TRBJ2-5; 8 bases align to TRBD2. The DNA end favors TRBJ2-7, so the J call may be wrong. Germline CDR1 and CDR2: MDHEN and SYDVKM. The CDR3 extends over 14 amino acids. DNA of the CDR3: TGTGCCAGCAGTCTAGCGGGCCCGCTATACGAGCAGTACTTC. This encodes CASSLAGPLYEQYF.

The chain links TRBV29-1 to TRBJ2-7; 8 bases align to TRBD1. V lost 7 bases and J lost 4; bases outside the gene matches: 9. This CDR3 region has 13 residues. The germline V gene has CDR1 SQVTM and CDR2 ANQGSEA. The CDR3 is CSGRTGPGYEQYF. CDR3 bases: TGCAGCGGCAGGACAGGGCCGGGGTACGAGCAGTACTTC.

The chain links TRBV11-1 to TRBJ2-5, with D possibly TRBD2 on 6 matching bases. Deletions cut 6 bases from V and 2 bases from J, with 19 bases between. The V gene's germline CDR1 is SGHAT and CDR2 FQDESV (reference sequence). The CDR3 is 16 amino acids. In nucleotides, the CDR3 is TGTGCCAGCAGTTCGCGGGGACTCCTACTTCAAGAGACCCAGTACTTC. Its translation: CASSSRGLLLQETQYF.

This clonotype was counted a few times. The rearrangement uses TRBV7-8 and TRBJ2-3; D not resolved. This CDR3 has 15 amino acids. Between the trimmed V and J ends, which lost 5 bases and 0 bases, there was a span of 12 bases. CDR1 SGHVS and CDR2 FQNEAQ come from the germline V gene. CDR3 in DNA: TGTGCCAGCAGCCGCGACCGGTTTAGCACAGATACGCAGTATTTT. This gives the protein CASSRDRFSTDTQYF.

This chain connects TRBV7-9 to TRBJ1-2; TRBD1 aligns across 10 bases. Trimming removed 5 bases from V and 4 bases from J; junction bases left unmatched: 4. In germline, CDR1 is SEHNR, CDR2 FQNEAQ (reference sequence). The CDR3 runs 14 residues. CDR3 DNA sequence: TGTGCCAGCAGCGTTGACAGGGGGCCCTATGGCTACACCTTC. Encoded protein: CASSVDRGPYGYTF.

This clonotype showed up just a few times. V usage is TRBV28 and J usage is TRBJ2-7, with D tentatively TRBD2 (6 bases). Trimming removed 7 bases at V and 0 bases at J, with 16 bases between. Germline V lookup: CDR1 MDHEN, CDR2 SYDVKM. The CDR3 sequence is 15 residues long. The CDR3 DNA reads TGTGCCAGCACTCCTCCGGGACTGCCCTCCTACGAGCAGTACTTC. It translates to CASTPPGLPSYEQYF.

V gene TRBV12-3 or TRBV12-4 combines with J gene TRBJ2-5; 7 positions match TRBD2. Trimming cost V 5 bases and J 3 bases; bases outside gene matches: 15. This CDR3 is 17 amino acids long. As DNA, the CDR3 is TGTGCCAGCAGTAATACGCACGACTGGGCGGGGGAAGAGACCCAGTACTTC. This gives the protein CASSNTHDWAGEETQYF.

This clonotype was recorded only once. The V gene is TRBV2, the J gene TRBJ1-5; maybe TRBD1 (5 bases). V gave up 6 bases and J gave up 3 bases, with 15 bases separating them. This CDR3 has 15 amino acids. CDR1 SNHLY and CDR2 FYNNEI come from the germline V gene. The CDR3 loop is CASRRRWDSNQPQHF. The DNA for the CDR3 is TGTGCCAGCAGGAGAAGGTGGGACTCCAATCAGCCCCAGCATTTT.

This clonotype was seen more than once but under ten times. The gene calls are TRBV7-8 and TRBJ2-3, with 10 bases lining up with TRBD2. The CDR3 sequence is 16 residues long. After removal of 5 bases from V and 14 bases from J, the junction contained 19 bases not matched to a gene. From germline, CDR1 is SGHVS and CDR2 FQNEAQ. The CDR3 DNA reads TGTGCCAGCAGCCCAACTATTCTAGCGGGAGTTAGATACGCGTATTTT. It encodes CASSPTILAGVRYAYF.

This chain joins TRBV3-1 and TRBJ2-1; D ambiguous. The V end lost 2 bases, the J end lost 7 bases, and 3 bases lay between the germline ends. The CDR3 has 11 amino acids. Germline loops: CDR1 LGHDT, CDR2 YNNKEL (reference sequence). For the CDR3, the DNA is TGTGCCAGCAGCCAATTGAATGAGCAGTTCTTC. Encoded protein: CASSQLNEQFF.

This chain links TRBV3-1 with TRBJ2-6; tentatively, D is TRBD1 (6 bases). The germline V gene encodes CDR1 LGHDT and CDR2 YNNKEL (reference sequence). Deletions cut 4 bases from V and 0 bases from J, with 16 bases between. This CDR3 is 18 amino acids long. The CDR3 region is CASSLGAVRGSGANVLTF. The CDR3 coding sequence is TGTGCCAGCAGCCTGGGGGCGGTTCGCGGCTCTGGGGCCAACGTCCTGACTTTC.

The chain uses TRBV6-5 and TRBJ2-7; D is undetermined. Germline CDR1 is MNHEY and CDR2 is SVGAGI. Trimming took off 0 bases at V and 0 bases at J, with 9 bases between the two ends. The CDR3 sequence is 15 residues long. As DNA, the CDR3 is TGTGCCAGCAGTTACTCTCCTCAGGACTCCTACGAGCAGTACTTC. It encodes CASSYSPQDSYEQYF.